This TCR beta chain was captured by sequencing in a study of blood T cell repertoires in COVID-19. Study in general: Italy, Spain and the United States were the sources of the convalescent and acute COVID-19 samples. Nucleic acid was either cDNA or gDNA, and it came from T cells, B-cell-depleted T cells, or PBMCs.

In the original processing: Reference gene primer amplification gave nucleated cell count estimates. Using immunoSEQ multiplex PCR, the repertoire was profiled, and TCRdb retains in-frame clones only, with some absent. V, J and clone size are those of that table, while D and trimming were read from the DNA. Seen here are some 200,000 clones, approximately 85% observed once, and the top ten hold roughly 8%. This clone has at least ten counts. CDR3 length: 13 amino acids. The germline V and J ends were trimmed by 5 bases and 0 bases, with 7 bases remaining between them. Germline V gene lookup returns CDR1 LGHNA and CDR2 YNFKEQ.

The sample taken for sequencing was peripheral blood. This chain joins TRBV4-2 and TRBJ1-2, with no clear D. The sequence was obtained from a woman aged 55-70 years with acute or convalescent COVID-19. CDR3 DNA sequence: TGTGCCAGCAGCTCTCCCTCTAACTATGGCTACACCTTC. Translated: CASSSPSNYGYTF.